These 24 T cell receptor beta chains originate from one sample sequenced in a study of T cell responses to AZD1222 COVID-19 vaccine (dated by TCRdb to the early 2020s). The time point label of this sample denotes: baseline before first vaccination. The library was prepared using the immunoSEQ multiplex PCR assay. This is the immuneACCESS table as TCRdb keeps it, with only in-frame sequences that have V and J called. A part of the clones is gone; compared with another copy, unresolved V genes explain less than half, and the rest is unexplained. The sample table shows fewer than 150,000 clones, and approximately 93% are seen once. The ten largest clones add up to about 3% of the sample. Here the sequenced sample was peripheral blood, taken on day 0 of AZD1222 vaccination. These TCRs come from an adult in good health.

The J gene is TRBJ1-4, the V gene TRBV6-6; no definite D call. The CDR3 has 15 amino acids. Per germline, CDR1 MNHNY and CDR2 SVGAGI (reference sequence). V gave up 2 bases and J gave up 8 bases, with 15 bases separating them. The CDR3 nucleotides are TGTGCCAGCAGTTACGAAGGGAGGGTAGGGGAAAAACTGTTTTTT. It encodes CASSYEGRVGEKLFF.

The rearrangement links TRBV28 to TRBJ1-5, with TRBD1 matching 10 bases. J gave up 5 bases and V 7 bases, and 8 bases lay outside the gene matches. CDR1 is MDHEN, CDR2 SYDVKM, per germline. This CDR3 is built from 15 residues. The CDR3 here is CASIVGGQGHQPQHF. In nucleotides, the CDR3 is TGTGCCAGCATTGTAGGGGGACAGGGGCATCAGCCCCAGCATTTT.

This clone was counted a single time. The V and J genes are TRBV4-1 and TRBJ1-6, with no clear D. Trimming left V 0 bases short and J 6 bases short, with 18 bases between. Germline V gives CDR1 MGHRA, CDR2 YSYEKL. CDR3 size: 18 residues. The CDR3: CASSQDQRAPLFNSPLHF. The DNA of the CDR3 is TGCGCCAGCAGCCAAGATCAAAGGGCGCCCTTATTTAATTCACCCCTCCACTTT.

The V gene is TRBV19, the J gene TRBJ2-3; D is perhaps TRBD2 (5 bases). Trimming left V 3 bases short and J 1 base short, with 14 bases between. Germline CDR1 and CDR2: LNHDA and SQIVND (reference sequence). The CDR3 consists of 16 residues. The CDR3 is CASSISGPGGTDTQYF. CDR3 coding DNA: TGTGCCAGTAGTATTTCAGGCCCCGGGGGCACAGATACGCAGTATTTT.

The chain combines TRBV7-6 with TRBJ1-5; 8 bases fit TRBD1. Per the germline V gene, CDR1 is SGHVS and CDR2 is FNYEAQ. The CDR3 spans 16 residues. After removal of 5 bases from V and 9 bases from J, the junction contained 15 bases not matched to a gene. CDR3: CASSGGTGDSLWPQHF. CDR3 bases: TGTGCCAGCAGCGGCGGGACAGGAGACTCCCTTTGGCCCCAGCATTTT.

The J gene is TRBJ2-7, the V gene TRBV21-1; TRBD2 is taken as the D call from the table, unchecked against the DNA. TRBV21-1 is flagged as a pseudogene. This CDR3 has 16 residues. The CDR3 here is CASSPYYHGGTYEQYF. The CDR3 DNA sequence: TGTGCCAGCAGCCCTTACTACCACGGAGGAACCTACGAGCAGTACTTC.

The chain links TRBV7-9 to TRBJ2-7; TRBD2 is a possible D gene (5 bases). V was shortened by 1 base and J by 5 bases, with 9 bases between the two germline ends. There are 13 residues in the CDR3. Germline-derived CDR1 and CDR2 are SEHNR and FQNEAQ (reference sequence). The chain's CDR3 is CASSLVGIHEQYF. CDR3 nucleotides: TGTGCCAGCAGCTTAGTCGGGATCCACGAGCAGTACTTC. The whole variable domain, filled in from reference TRBV7-9 and TRBJ2-7, reads DTGVSQNPRHKITKRGQNVTFRCDPISEHNRLYWYRQTLGQGPEFLTYFQNEAQLEKSRLLSDRFSAERPKGSFSTLEIQRTEQGDSAMYLCASSLVGIHEQYFGPGTRLTVT.

The chain recombines TRBV18 with TRBJ2-2; D tentatively fits TRBD1 or TRBD2 (5 bases each). The V end was cut by 11 bases, the J end by 6 bases, with 13 bases between. CDR3 size: 12 residues. Germline CDR1 KGHSH, CDR2 LQKENI. The CDR3 DNA sequence: TGTGCCTCAGCTCGGGACGCCGGGGAGCTGTTTTTT. Protein sequence: CASARDAGELFF. Full variable domain (remainder filled in from reference TRBV18 and TRBJ2-2): NAGVMQNPRHLVRRRGQEARLRCSPMKGHSHVYWYRQLPEEGLKFMVYLQKENIIDESGMPKERFSAEFPKEGPSILRIQQVVRGDSAAYFCASARDAGELFFGEGSRLTVL.

A single count supports this clone. This rearrangement joins TRBV7-2 to TRBJ1-2, with D possibly TRBD1 on 6 matching bases. The CDR3 is 15 amino acids. Germline CDR1 is SGHTA and CDR2 is FQGNSA. Trimming left V 1 base short and J 9 bases short, with 18 bases between. The CDR3 DNA sequence: TGTGCCAGCAGCTTAGAGGCCAGGGGAGGGGTGAGCTACACCTTC. Amino acid sequence: CASSLEARGGVSYTF.

The J gene is TRBJ1-1, the V gene TRBV7-9; D call uncertain. Deletions cut 1 base from V and 1 base from J, with 10 bases between. The CDR3 spans 15 residues. Germline V CDR1 and CDR2: SEHNR, FQNEAQ (reference sequence). CDR3: CASSLGQEANTEAFF. The DNA for the CDR3 is TGTGCCAGCAGCTTAGGCCAGGAAGCGAACACTGAAGCTTTCTTT.

This clone came up once. The chain links TRBV6-1 to TRBJ1-2; D not certain. This CDR3 is 13 amino acids long. Trimming removed 2 bases at V and 4 bases at J, with 8 bases between. Germline V gives CDR1 MNHNS, CDR2 SASEGT. CDR3 sequence: CASSEPPAYGYTF. The DNA of the CDR3 is TGTGCCAGCAGTGAACCCCCCGCCTATGGCTACACCTTC.

The rearrangement joins TRBV24-1 to TRBJ2-7; no definite D call. This CDR3 is built from 13 residues. Germline CDR1 reads KGHDR; CDR2 reads SFDVKD. With 2 bases removed from V and 7 bases from J, the gap between germline ends came to 11 bases. CDR3 in DNA: TGTGCCACCAGTGATTGGGATCTGGGGGAGCAGTACTTC. This encodes CATSDWDLGEQYF.

V is TRBV5-1 and J is TRBJ2-3; 8 positions match TRBD2. The J segment lost 2 bases and the V segment lost 0 bases, leaving 11 bases of the junction unmatched. The CDR3 runs to 18 residues. Germline V gives CDR1 SGHRS, CDR2 YFSETQ. CDR3 nucleotides: TGCGCCAGCAGCTTGGAAGTATCCGGGAGGGGATTCACAGATACGCAGTATTTT. Translating it yields CASSLEVSGRGFTDTQYF. Combining the CDR3 with reference TRBV5-1 and TRBJ2-3 gives the whole variable domain KAGVTQTPRYLIKTRGQQVTLSCSPISGHRSVSWYQQTPGQGLQFLFEYFSETQRNKGNFPGRFSGRQFSNSRSEMNVSTLELGDSALYLCASSLEVSGRGFTDTQYFGPGTRLTVL.

The chain uses TRBV4-1 and TRBJ1-4, with 9 bases lining up with TRBD1. The junction had 1 base not matched to a gene; V was cut back by 0 bases and J by 5 bases. The CDR3 covers 15 residues. From germline, CDR1 is MGHRA and CDR2 YSYEKL. In DNA, the CDR3 is TGCGCCAGCAGCCAAGATGGGACAGGGAATGAAAAACTGTTTTTT. This translates into CASSQDGTGNEKLFF.

The V call is TRBV5-1, the J call TRBJ2-1, with TRBD2 identical over 8 bases. The CDR3 runs 15 residues. The germline CDR1 and CDR2 sequences are SGHRS and YFSETQ. The V segment lost 4 bases and the J segment 8 bases; nucleotides outside the gene matches: 11. CDR3 sequence reads: CASSGRGLDSDEQFF. In DNA form, the CDR3 reads TGCGCCAGCAGCGGGAGGGGACTAGATAGCGATGAGCAGTTCTTC.

The gene calls are TRBV7-9 and TRBJ1-6; 8 bases map to TRBD1. The CDR3 has 17 amino acids. The trim removed 3 bases at V and 5 bases at J, leaving 9 bases unmatched. Germline V lookup: CDR1 SEHNR, CDR2 FQNEAQ (reference sequence). CDR3 in DNA: TGTGCCAGCAGCTTTTCTGCAGGGGGCCTTAATAATTCACCCCTCCACTTT. Amino acids: CASSFSAGGLNNSPLHF.

V usage is TRBV5-1 and J usage is TRBJ2-6, with no clear D. Trimming cost V 0 bases and J 2 bases, with 12 bases left between them. The CDR3 totals 17 residues. The germline gives CDR1 SGHRS, CDR2 YFSETQ. The CDR3 DNA sequence: TGCGCCAGCAGCTTGGCCGCAGCGTTCCCTGGGGCCAACGTCCTGACTTTC. Translating it yields CASSLAAAFPGANVLTF.

The V and J genes are TRBV6-2 or TRBV6-3 and TRBJ1-1, with D unclear. The V end lost 2 bases, the J end lost 3 bases, and 10 bases lay between the germline ends. Germline V gene lookup returns CDR1 MNHEY and CDR2 SVGEGT. This CDR3 spans 14 amino acids. As DNA, the CDR3 is TGTGCCAGCAGTTACGACGCTGCGGACACTGAAGCTTTCTTT. Translating gives CASSYDAADTEAFF.

This rearrangement joins TRBV12-3 or TRBV12-4 to TRBJ1-2, with 7 bases identical to TRBD1. J was trimmed by 8 bases and V by 5 bases; bases with no gene match: 5. This CDR3 contains 12 residues. CDR3 residues: CASSTGVGGYTF. Written as DNA, the CDR3 is TGTGCCAGCAGTACAGGGGTAGGAGGCTACACCTTC.

The chain has TRBV28 and TRBJ1-5; D is possibly TRBD1 (6 bases). V was clipped by 5 bases and J by 6 bases, with 11 bases between them. Germline values: CDR1 MDHEN, CDR2 SYDVKM. The length of the CDR3 is 13 residues. The CDR3 is CASSPGTPQPQHF. The CDR3 coding sequence is TGTGCCAGCAGTCCCGGGACACCTCAGCCCCAGCATTTT.

This sequence joins TRBV18 and TRBJ2-1; 7 bases match TRBD1. The CDR3 extends over 18 amino acids. V trimming: 0 bases; J trimming: 5 bases; junction bases outside the gene matches: 13. Germline V gene sequence: CDR1 KGHSH, CDR2 LQKENI. The CDR3 DNA follows: TGTGCCAGCTCACCACCGCAACAGGGGATCGAAAAAAACAATGAGCAGTTCTTC. This sequence encodes CASSPPQQGIEKNNEQFF.

The rearrangement uses TRBV28 and TRBJ1-2; TRBD1 matches at 7 bases. CDR3 size: 14 residues. Looked up from germline, CDR1 is MDHEN and CDR2 is SYDVKM. The junction had 6 bases not matched to a gene; V was cut back by 5 bases and J by 3 bases. The CDR3 region has the DNA TGTGCCAGCAGTCAGACAGGGCCTTACTATGGCTACACCTTC. It codes for CASSQTGPYYGYTF.

The rearrangement links TRBV2 to TRBJ2-5; D is uncertain. Germline-derived CDR1 and CDR2 are SNHLY and FYNNEI. The CDR3 loop spans 11 amino acids. Trimming left V 6 bases short and J 1 base short, with 3 bases between. CDR3 protein: CASRLQETQYF. In nucleotides, the CDR3 is TGTGCCAGCAGGCTCCAAGAGACCCAGTACTTC.

This clone has only one observation. The V gene is TRBV28, the J gene TRBJ1-5; TRBD1 aligns across 10 bases. The CDR3 contains 18 residues. V lost 4 bases and J lost 4; bases outside the gene matches: 13. Germline CDR1 and CDR2: MDHEN and SYDVKM. CDR3 DNA: TGTGCCAGCAGTTATGACAGGGGGCTGCCCAAATTGAATCAGCCCCAGCATTTT. The encoded protein is CASSYDRGLPKLNQPQHF. The whole variable domain, remainder taken from reference TRBV28 and TRBJ1-5, is DVKVTQSSRYLVKRTGEKVFLECVQDMDHENMFWYRQDPGLGLRLIYFSYDVKMKEKGDIPEGYSVSREKKERFSLILESASTNQTSMYLCASSYDRGLPKLNQPQHFGDGTRLSIL.